Presented here are 27 T cell receptor beta chains from one specimen sequenced in a study of cytomegalovirus exposure and HLA in healthy donors. Sequencing used immunoSEQ multiplex PCR; TCRdb keeps in-frame clones, though not all of them. Of approximately 120,000 clones in the sample, about nine tenths were seen once. The sample comprised PBMCs. The receptors shown here come from a woman between 18 and 29 years old in good health and CMV-seronegative.

This chain joins TRBV6-6 and TRBJ2-7; 7 positions match TRBD2. The CDR3 totals 16 residues. Germline-derived CDR1 and CDR2 are MNHNY and SVGAGI (reference sequence). With 2 bases clipped from V and 3 bases from J, the junction kept 10 bases outside the gene matches. CDR3 bases: TGTGCCAGCAGTTACCCTCGCGGGGGAAGCCTCTACGAGCAGTACTTC. Protein sequence: CASSYPRGGSLYEQYF.

V usage is TRBV25-1 and J usage is TRBJ2-2, with 7 bases lining up with TRBD2. This CDR3 contains 17 residues. V was pared by 2 bases and J by 7 bases, with 13 bases of the junction left unmatched. Germline-derived CDR1 and CDR2 are MGHDK and SYGVNS. CDR3 residues: CASSERLGGLRLGELFF. DNA for the CDR3: TGTGCCAGCAGTGAAAGACTGGGAGGGCTAAGACTCGGGGAGCTGTTTTTT.

This chain links TRBV6-6 with TRBJ2-4; TRBD1 is a possible D gene (5 bases). Germline lookup yields CDR1 MNHNY and CDR2 SVGAGI (reference sequence). This CDR3 has 14 residues. The germline V and J ends were trimmed by 10 bases and 0 bases, with 13 bases remaining between them. This CDR3 is CATKQQEAKNIQYF. The CDR3 DNA reads as TGTGCCACCAAACAACAGGAAGCCAAAAACATTCAGTACTTC.

This chain links TRBV4-2 with TRBJ2-7, with TRBD1 matching 7 bases. V gave up 0 bases and J gave up 0 bases; unmatched junction bases: 11. The CDR3 has 18 residues. Germline loops: CDR1 LGHNA, CDR2 YNFKEQ. DNA of the CDR3: TGTGCCAGCAGCCAAGAGGACAGGCTTGGGGAAAGCTCCTACGAGCAGTACTTC. Its protein is CASSQEDRLGESSYEQYF.

The chain uses TRBV2 and TRBJ1-2; D is uncertain. Per germline, CDR1 SNHLY and CDR2 FYNNEI. The V end lost 7 bases, the J end lost 10 bases, and 22 bases lay between the germline ends. This CDR3 spans 14 amino acids. CDR3 residues: CASTTEGRSIYYTF. CDR3 DNA: TGTGCCAGCACTACGGAAGGCAGGTCAATATACTACACCTTC.

This CDR3 is CSAFGGAGVTDTQYF. For the CDR3, the DNA is TGCAGCGCCTTTGGAGGGGCGGGGGTCACAGATACGCAGTATTTT. This chain joins TRBV29-1 and TRBJ2-3, with TRBD2 identical over 7 bases. The CDR3 length is 15 residues. Germline CDR1 SQVTM, CDR2 ANQGSEA. The trim removed 7 bases at V and 2 bases at J, leaving 12 bases unmatched.

The V and J genes are TRBV4-1 and TRBJ2-1; 9 bases match TRBD2. V dropped 3 bases and J dropped 2; count of bases not matched to a gene: 8. CDR3 length: 17 residues. CDR1 is MGHRA, CDR2 YSYEKL, per germline. The CDR3 spells CASSQRVLAGAYNEQFF. CDR3 nucleotide sequence: TGCGCCAGCAGCCAGAGGGTGTTAGCGGGGGCCTACAATGAGCAGTTCTTC.

In its sample, this clone was seen a few times. The V and J genes are TRBV10-2 and TRBJ1-1, with unresolved D. CDR1 is WSHSY, CDR2 SAAADI, per germline. The germline V and J ends were trimmed by 5 bases and 5 bases, with 6 bases remaining between them. The CDR3 loop spans 11 amino acids. The CDR3 region has the DNA TGCGCCAGCAGTTGGGAGACTGAAGCTTTCTTT. Translating it yields CASSWETEAFF.

Notes on this clone: An end of the junction differs from the germline gene, which may be a read error. This chain joins TRBV4-2 and TRBJ2-1; 10 nucleotides line up with TRBD2. The germline V gene has CDR1 LGHNA and CDR2 YNFKEQ. The CDR3 extends over 14 amino acids. The CDR3 reads CASSPPLAGVPQIF. CDR3 sequence (DNA): TGTGCCAGCAGCCCTCCCCTAGCGGGAGTACCCCAGATCTTC.

The V gene is TRBV14, the J gene TRBJ2-1; D gene unclear. There are 16 residues in the CDR3. From germline, CDR1 is SGHDN and CDR2 FVKESK. V was shortened by 0 bases and J by 7 bases, with 16 bases between the two germline ends. The CDR3 nucleotides are TGTGCCAGCAGCCAAGATGTCGGGTCTAATTGGAATGAGCAGTTCTTC. Its translation: CASSQDVGSNWNEQFF.

Here the CDR3 DNA reads TGTGCCAGCAGTGATCCAGGGGGATATCTCTACAATGAGCAGTTCTTC. Protein sequence: CASSDPGGYLYNEQFF. V and J are TRBV6-1 and TRBJ2-1, with 7 bases lining up with TRBD1. Germline CDR1 reads MNHNS; CDR2 reads SASEGT. V was pared by 3 bases and J by 3 bases, with 8 bases of the junction left unmatched. The CDR3 covers 16 residues.

This rearrangement joins TRBV19 to TRBJ2-7; 7 bases line up with TRBD1. The CDR3 is 14 residues long. The germline CDR1 and CDR2 sequences are LNHDA and SQIVND (reference sequence). The V and J ends lost 6 bases and 5 bases, in that order; junction bases with no gene match: 10. CDR3 DNA sequence: TGTGCCAGTAGCTCGGGACAGAGGGGCAACGAGCAGTACTTC. Translating it yields CASSSGQRGNEQYF.

This sequence joins TRBV5-1 and TRBJ1-1, with D possibly being TRBD1 (6 bases). The CDR3 spans 16 residues. Trimming shortened V by 4 bases and J by 1 base, and 17 bases separated the two germline ends. The germline gives CDR1 SGHRS, CDR2 YFSETQ. CDR3 sequence: CASSKPVWGQNTEAFF. The CDR3 DNA is TGCGCCAGCAGCAAGCCGGTCTGGGGGCAGAACACTGAAGCTTTCTTT.

The V gene is TRBV18, the J gene TRBJ2-7; the D gene is possibly TRBD1 (6 bases). This CDR3 has 14 amino acids. Per germline, CDR1 KGHSH and CDR2 LQKENI. The V and J ends lost 3 bases and 4 bases respectively, with 13 bases between them. Written as DNA, the CDR3 is TGTGCCAGCTCACCTCCGGACAGCCTATACGAGCAGTACTTC. It specifies CASSPPDSLYEQYF.

The chain couples TRBV7-8 to TRBJ1-1, with D possibly TRBD1 on 6 matching bases. Germline CDR1 SGHVS, CDR2 FQNEAQ. Trimming took off 5 bases at V and 0 bases at J, with 22 bases between the two ends. This CDR3 contains 18 residues. CDR3 amino acids: CASSPEGGGVGMNTEAFF. Here the CDR3 DNA reads TGTGCCAGCAGCCCGGAGGGGGGGGGTGTCGGGATGAACACTGAAGCTTTCTTT. Full variable domain (outside the CDR3, taken from reference TRBV7-8 and TRBJ1-1): GAGVSQSPRYKVAKRGQDVALRCDPISGHVSLFWYQQALGQGPEFLTYFQNEAQLDKSGLPSDRFFAERPEGSVSTLKIQRTQQEDSAVYLCASSPEGGGVGMNTEAFFGQGTRLTVV.

The J gene is TRBJ2-1, the V gene TRBV27; 8 nucleotides line up with TRBD2. Looked up from germline, CDR1 is MNHEY and CDR2 is SMNVEV (reference sequence). This CDR3 has 14 amino acids. The V and J ends lost 3 bases and 6 bases, in that order; junction bases with no gene match: 4. This CDR3 reads CASSFAGGPNEQFF. The CDR3 nucleotides are TGTGCCAGCAGTTTTGCGGGAGGACCCAATGAGCAGTTCTTC.

The CDR3 is CASSGGTDQETQYF. In DNA form, the CDR3 reads TGTGCCAGCAGCGGCGGGACCGACCAAGAGACCCAGTACTTC. The genes are TRBV9 and TRBJ2-5, with a tentative D call TRBD2 (6 bases). CDR1 is SGDLS and CDR2 is YYNGEE in the germline V gene. The germline V and J ends were trimmed by 3 bases and 0 bases, with 9 bases remaining between them. This CDR3 spans 14 amino acids.

The V call is TRBV9, the J call TRBJ2-7; D not certain. Trimming took 3 bases from V and 3 from J, leaving 10 bases between them. This CDR3 contains 13 residues. Germline values: CDR1 SGDLS, CDR2 YYNGEE. The CDR3 loop is CASSAKDNYEQYF. CDR3 coding DNA: TGTGCCAGCAGCGCCAAAGACAACTACGAGCAGTACTTC.

The genes are TRBV6-1 and TRBJ2-7, with 8 bases identical to TRBD2. CDR1 is MNHNS, CDR2 SASEGT, per germline. This CDR3 is built from 14 residues. J was trimmed by 2 bases and V by 6 bases; bases with no gene match: 6. DNA of the CDR3: TGTGCCAGCAGATCACTAGCGGAAGCCTACGAGCAGTACTTC. Its translation: CASRSLAEAYEQYF.

The chain uses TRBV2 and TRBJ1-1; 8 bases map to TRBD1. Germline-derived CDR1 and CDR2 are SNHLY and FYNNEI. This CDR3 has 13 amino acids. V lost 8 bases to trimming and J lost 4 bases; unmatched junction nucleotides: 6. The CDR3: CASQTGATTEAFF. As DNA, the CDR3 is TGTGCCAGCCAGACAGGGGCCACCACTGAAGCTTTCTTT.

This chain joins TRBV10-1 and TRBJ1-1, with D uncertain. CDR1 is WNHNN, CDR2 SYGVQD, per germline (reference sequence). The CDR3 sequence is 12 residues long. Trimming cost V 0 bases and J 10 bases, with 9 bases left between them. This CDR3 reads CASSESTGSAFF. The CDR3 DNA reads as TGCGCCAGCAGTGAGTCAACGGGATCAGCTTTCTTT.

This chain uses TRBV28 with TRBJ1-2; 8 bases line up with TRBD1. CDR1 is MDHEN and CDR2 is SYDVKM in the germline V gene. The CDR3 runs to 15 residues. The ends lost 7 bases at V and 2 bases at J; junction bases unmatched: 9. CDR3 bases: TGTGCCAGCACCGCGCAGGGGGCAGAGAACTATGGCTACACCTTC. Protein product: CASTAQGAENYGYTF.

This chain joins TRBV6-1 and TRBJ2-5, with D unresolved. The germline V and J ends were trimmed by 2 bases and 0 bases, with 13 bases remaining between them. Germline CDR1 and CDR2: MNHNS and SASEGT. The CDR3 spans 16 residues. CDR3 residues: CASSEFSTRNQETQYF. CDR3 coding DNA: TGTGCCAGCAGTGAATTTAGTACGCGCAACCAAGAGACCCAGTACTTC.

The chain links TRBV5-1 to TRBJ2-7; 7 positions match TRBD1. CDR1 SGHRS and CDR2 YFSETQ come from the germline V gene. CDR3 length: 12 amino acids. V trimming: 4 bases; J trimming: 7 bases; junction bases outside the gene matches: 5. The CDR3 loop is CASSPQGREQYF. The CDR3 DNA reads as TGCGCCAGCAGCCCACAGGGGCGGGAGCAGTACTTC.

The chain uses TRBV6-4 and TRBJ2-1; TRBD2 matches 8 bases. J gave up 7 bases and V 6 bases, and 11 bases lay outside the gene matches. This CDR3 is 15 amino acids long. Germline V gene lookup returns CDR1 MRHNA and CDR2 SNTAGT. The CDR3 region has the DNA TGTGCCAGCAGCCGGGAGCGGGAGCGATTTAATGAGCAGTTCTTC. Amino acid sequence: CASSRERERFNEQFF.

This rearrangement joins TRBV6-5 to TRBJ2-1; D gene uncertain. Germline V lookup: CDR1 MNHEY, CDR2 SVGAGI. The CDR3 runs 16 residues. V was trimmed by 0 bases and J by 0 bases, leaving 9 bases between them. The CDR3 DNA reads TGTGCCAGCAGTTACTCGGGCTCGAGCTCCTACAATGAGCAGTTCTTC. As protein: CASSYSGSSSYNEQFF.

This chain uses TRBV4-2 with TRBJ2-7; 7 positions match TRBD2. Trimming at V came to 1 base and at J to 5 bases, leaving 11 bases not matched to a gene. The CDR3 loop spans 16 amino acids. CDR1 and CDR2 from the germline V gene are LGHNA and YNFKEQ. CDR3 in amino acids: CASSQVPREYYHEQYF. CDR3 nucleotides: TGTGCCAGCAGCCAAGTGCCGCGGGAGTATTATCACGAGCAGTACTTC.